The 31 T cell receptor beta chains below come from one sample, sequenced in a study of T cells after yellow fever vaccination. TCRdb analysed the 5' RACE reads with MiXCR anew, one entry per CDR3 protein. The sample includes approximately 610,000 distinct CDR3 sequences, roughly a sixth seen only once; the top ten take 17%. The sequencing here drew on PBMCs, taken about 5 days after the first yellow fever vaccination. The receptors come from a man aged 18 to 30 who received the YFV17D yellow fever vaccine.

This clonotype appeared a few times. The chain has TRBV24-1 and TRBJ2-4, with TRBD1 matching over 7 bases. Looked up from germline, CDR1 is KGHDR and CDR2 is SFDVKD. This CDR3 region has 15 residues. The V gene end was trimmed by 0 bases and the J gene end by 8 bases; junction bases not matched to a gene: 6. The CDR3, as DNA: TGTGCCACCAGTGATTTGAGGCAGGGGGATGACATTCAGTACTTC. It specifies CATSDLRQGDDIQYF.

The chain uses TRBV9 and TRBJ1-4; D remains ambiguous. Germline values: CDR1 SGDLS, CDR2 YYNGEE. V was shortened by 0 bases and J by 4 bases, with 7 bases between the two germline ends. The CDR3 contains 14 residues. Here the CDR3 DNA reads TGTGCCAGCAGCGTAGGGCAGCGTAATGAAAAACTGTTTTTT. Its translation: CASSVGQRNEKLFF. The entire variable domain, with the rest obtained from reference TRBV9 and TRBJ1-4, is as follows: DSGVTQTPKHLITATGQRVTLRCSPRSGDLSVYWYQQSLDQGLQFLIQYYNGEERAKGNILERFSAQQFPDLHSELNLSSLELGDSALYFCASSVGQRNEKLFFGSGTQLSVL.

There are many counts of this clonotype. The chain recombines TRBV15 with TRBJ2-2; no reliable D call. CDR3 length: 13 amino acids. The V and J ends lost 0 bases and 5 bases respectively, with 4 bases between them. The germline V gene encodes CDR1 LNHNV and CDR2 YYDKDF (reference sequence). This CDR3 is CATSRDRTGELFF. CDR3 DNA: TGTGCCACCAGCAGAGATCGGACCGGGGAGCTGTTTTTT. Variable domain in full (rest from reference TRBV15 and TRBJ2-2): DAMVIQNPRYQVTQFGKPVTLSCSQTLNHNVMYWYQQKSSQAPKLLFHYYDKDFNNEADTPDNFQSRRPNTSFCFLDIRSPGLGDTAMYLCATSRDRTGELFFGEGSRLTVL.

This clonotype was observed a few times. J is TRBJ2-3 and V is TRBV10-3; D uncertain. Looked up from germline, CDR1 is ENHRY and CDR2 is SYGVKD. V lost 3 bases and J 6 bases, leaving 19 bases between the germline ends. The CDR3 covers 16 residues. CDR3 region: CAISDGLSSVDDTQYF. CDR3 DNA sequence: TGTGCCATCAGTGATGGGTTAAGCTCGGTCGACGATACGCAGTATTTT.

The chain links TRBV2 to TRBJ1-1; the match to TRBD1 covers 10 bases. CDR1 is SNHLY and CDR2 is FYNNEI in the germline V gene. This CDR3 contains 14 residues. J gave up 4 bases and V 6 bases, and 5 bases lay outside the gene matches. CDR3 DNA: TGTGCCAGCAGATCGGACAGGGGGAGCACTGAAGCTTTCTTT. It encodes CASRSDRGSTEAFF.

This clonotype was detected ten times or more. The chain recombines TRBV5-5 with TRBJ2-1; D possibly uses TRBD1 or TRBD2 (5 bases each). CDR1 and CDR2 (germline): SGHKS, YYEKEE (reference sequence). The CDR3 contains 12 residues. V dropped 2 bases and J dropped 9 bases, with 9 bases sitting between them. CDR3 bases: TGTGCCAGCAGCTTCAGGGCGGGTGAGCAGTTCTTC. It yields the protein CASSFRAGEQFF.

This clonotype was picked up a small number of times. The rearrangement joins TRBV4-3 to TRBJ2-2, with D perhaps TRBD1 (6 bases). V was cut by 8 bases and J by 7 bases, with 11 bases left in between. This CDR3 has 12 amino acids. Germline-derived CDR1 and CDR2 are LGHNA and YSLEER. The CDR3 loop is CASGKGVGELFF. CDR3 nucleotide sequence: TGCGCCAGCGGGAAGGGGGTCGGGGAGCTGTTTTTT.

In nucleotides, the CDR3 is TGTGCCAGCAGCTTGGTAGGAGGAACGTACTATGGCTACACCTTC. This codes for CASSLVGGTYYGYTF. This chain links TRBV5-4 with TRBJ1-2, with D unclear. This CDR3 comprises 15 residues. Germline V gene data show CDR1 as SGHNT and CDR2 as YYREEE (reference sequence). Trimming took off 0 bases at V and 3 bases at J, with 12 bases between the two ends.

The chain is built from TRBV7-3 and TRBJ2-1; D remains unclear. V shed 5 bases and J shed 7 bases, with 12 bases lying between them. CDR3 length equals 13 residues. Germline V gives CDR1 SGHTA, CDR2 FQGTGA. The CDR3 sequence: CASSTPRSNEQFF. DNA of the CDR3: TGTGCCAGCAGCACACCCCGTAGTAATGAGCAGTTCTTC.

The sample holds many counts of this clonotype. The chain combines TRBV7-2 with TRBJ2-5; TRBD1 is a possible D gene (5 bases). CDR3 length: 12 residues. V was pared by 5 bases and J by 5 bases, with 9 bases between. The V gene's germline CDR1 is SGHTA and CDR2 FQGNSA. The CDR3 nucleotides are TGTGCCAGCAGCCCGACAGTGGAGACCCAGTACTTC. It translates to CASSPTVETQYF.

This clonotype was counted a few times. The chain recombines TRBV4-1 with TRBJ1-5; no firm D call. The germline V and J ends were trimmed by 0 bases and 6 bases, with 15 bases remaining between them. Looked up from germline, CDR1 is MGHRA and CDR2 is YSYEKL. CDR3 length: 16 residues. CDR3: CASSQEGYQRSQPQHF. The CDR3 coding sequence is TGCGCCAGCAGCCAAGAGGGGTATCAGAGAAGTCAGCCCCAGCATTTT.

The chain carries TRBV7-3 and TRBJ2-6; D gene unclear. Germline V gene data show CDR1 as SGHTA and CDR2 as FQGTGA. The CDR3 runs to 16 residues. V was cut by 5 bases and J by 6 bases, with 17 bases left in between. CDR3 loop: CASSPVPHSSANVLTF. DNA of the CDR3: TGTGCCAGCAGCCCAGTCCCCCACAGTTCGGCCAACGTCCTGACTTTC.

The chain combines TRBV29-1 with TRBJ2-5; D gene uncertain. CDR1 and CDR2 from the germline V gene are SQVTM and ANQGSEA. CDR3 size: 12 residues. The V end lost 7 bases, the J end lost 5 bases, and 14 bases lay between the germline ends. CDR3 protein: CSALEPSETQYF. CDR3 in DNA: TGCAGCGCTCTTGAGCCTTCGGAGACCCAGTACTTC. Using reference TRBV29-1 and TRBJ2-5 for the parts outside the CDR3, the full variable domain is SAVISQKPSRDICQRGTSLTIQCQVDSQVTMMFWYRQQPGQSLTLIATANQGSEATYESGFVIDKFPISRPNLTFSTLTVSNMSPEDSSIYLCSALEPSETQYFGPGTRLLVL.

This clonotype was observed at least ten times. The chain joins TRBV19 to TRBJ1-4; possibly TRBD1 for D (5 bases). Trimming shortened V by 7 bases and J by 13 bases, and 13 bases separated the two germline ends. The CDR3 covers 11 residues. The germline V gene encodes CDR1 LNHDA and CDR2 SQIVND (reference sequence). CDR3 sequence: CASKEGRRLFF. CDR3 in DNA: TGTGCCAGTAAGGAGGGGCGAAGACTGTTTTTT. Supplemented by reference TRBV19 and TRBJ1-4, the full variable domain reads DGGITQSPKYLFRKEGQNVTLSCEQNLNHDAMYWYRQDPGQGLRLIYYSQIVNDFQKGDIAEGYSVSREKKESFPLTVTSAQKNPTAFYLCASKEGRRLFFGSGTQLSVL.

This chain links TRBV4-1 with TRBJ2-5; 7 positions agree with TRBD2. Germline-derived CDR1 and CDR2 are MGHRA and YSYEKL. There are 18 residues in the CDR3. Trimming removed 1 base from V and 6 bases from J; junction bases left unmatched: 17. CDR3 amino acids: CASSQALLARGRGQTQYF. Here the CDR3 DNA reads TGCGCCAGCAGCCAAGCCCTCCTCGCGCGGGGGAGGGGCCAGACCCAGTACTTC.

V gene TRBV9 combines with J gene TRBJ2-3; D gene unclear. The CDR3 extends over 13 amino acids. Germline V gives CDR1 SGDLS, CDR2 YYNGEE. Trimming took off 7 bases at V and 3 bases at J, with 12 bases between the two ends. The CDR3 spells CASSRARTDTQYF. The DNA for the CDR3 is TGTGCCAGCTCCCGAGCCCGGACAGATACGCAGTATTTT.

This clonotype was counted between two and nine times. The V and J genes are TRBV18 and TRBJ2-3; a possible D gene is TRBD2 (6 bases). This CDR3 spans 16 amino acids. Germline values: CDR1 KGHSH, CDR2 LQKENI. V lost 3 bases, J lost 6 bases, and 19 bases lay in between. CDR3 sequence reads: CASSPRDFPRPDTQYF. CDR3 sequence (DNA): TGTGCCAGCTCACCCCGGGACTTCCCACGCCCGGATACGCAGTATTTT.

The chain links TRBV7-3 to TRBJ2-3; 7 bases agree with TRBD2. Germline loops: CDR1 SGHTA, CDR2 FQGTGA. The CDR3 extends over 16 amino acids. J lost 3 bases, V lost 2 bases, and 8 bases had no gene match. The CDR3 sequence is CASSLGPSGLTDTQYF. The CDR3 DNA sequence: TGTGCCAGCAGCTTAGGCCCCTCGGGACTAACAGATACGCAGTATTTT.

The chain couples TRBV6-1 to TRBJ2-7, with TRBD1 matching 7 bases. The trim removed 6 bases at V and 1 base at J, leaving 3 bases unmatched. Germline values: CDR1 MNHNS, CDR2 SASEGT. CDR3 length: 13 amino acids. The CDR3, as DNA: TGTGCCAGCAGGACAGGGTTTTCCTACGAGCAGTACGTC. This translates into CASRTGFSYEQYV.

This clonotype was counted many times. This chain links TRBV4-2 with TRBJ2-5, with 11 positions matching TRBD2. The CDR3 extends over 19 amino acids. The J segment lost 2 bases and the V segment lost 2 bases, leaving 13 bases of the junction unmatched. Germline-derived CDR1 and CDR2 are LGHNA and YNFKEQ. In DNA form, the CDR3 reads TGTGCCAGCAGCCAACTGACTAGCGGGGTGCCCCTCGGGCAAGAGACCCAGTACTTC. This sequence encodes CASSQLTSGVPLGQETQYF.

This chain connects TRBV12-3 or TRBV12-4 to TRBJ2-3; no firm D call. V was clipped by 3 bases and J by 7 bases, with 2 bases between them. The CDR3 sequence is 10 residues long. The CDR3 nucleotides are TGTGCCAGCAGTTTCCATACGCAGTATTTT. Its protein product is CASSFHTQYF.

This clonotype has just a few counts. The chain employs TRBV4-3 and TRBJ2-1, with 8 bases identical to TRBD2. CDR1 and CDR2 from the germline V gene are LGHNA and YSLEER. With 0 bases clipped from V and 2 bases from J, the junction kept 6 bases outside the gene matches. This CDR3 region has 17 residues. Written as DNA, the CDR3 is TGCGCCAGCAGCCAAGAGCCTCGGGGGGGCACCTACAATGAGCAGTTCTTC. It is translated as CASSQEPRGGTYNEQFF.

The chain employs TRBV7-3 and TRBJ2-5; D not resolved. V shed 4 bases and J shed 6 bases, with 15 bases lying between them. Germline CDR1 reads SGHTA; CDR2 reads FQGTGA. The CDR3 has 14 residues. The CDR3 DNA reads as TGTGCCAGCAGCTCCGGGCCCGAGTCAAAGACCCAGTACTTC. Its translation is CASSSGPESKTQYF.

This chain uses TRBV4-1 with TRBJ2-3, with 7 bases fitting TRBD1. Looked up from germline, CDR1 is MGHRA and CDR2 is YSYEKL. After removal of 1 base from V and 5 bases from J, the junction contained 3 bases not matched to a gene. This CDR3 contains 14 residues. As DNA, the CDR3 is TGCGCCAGCAGCCAAGGGACAGGTGGAGATACGCAGTATTTT. Its translation is CASSQGTGGDTQYF.

The chain uses TRBV10-3 and TRBJ2-7; no reliable D call. CDR1 is ENHRY, CDR2 SYGVKD, per germline. Trimming removed 0 bases at V and 7 bases at J, with 4 bases between. The CDR3 is made up of 11 amino acids. The CDR3 nucleotides are TGTGCCATCAGTGAGTCCGAGGAGCAGTACTTC. Encoded protein: CAISESEEQYF.

The chain carries TRBV7-9 and TRBJ1-1; TRBD1 agrees at 7 bases. Trimming removed 7 bases from V and 2 bases from J; junction bases left unmatched: 10. Germline assignment: CDR1 SEHNR and CDR2 FQNEAQ (reference sequence). The CDR3 has 15 residues. Here the CDR3 reads CASTPTGASNTEAFF. CDR3 coding DNA: TGTGCCAGCACCCCAACAGGGGCCTCTAACACTGAAGCTTTCTTT.

The chain has TRBV9 and TRBJ2-3; the match to TRBD2 covers 10 bases. Germline CDR1 reads SGDLS; CDR2 reads YYNGEE. The V gene end was trimmed by 5 bases and the J gene end by 3 bases; junction bases not matched to a gene: 9. The CDR3 length is 16 residues. The CDR3 DNA is TGTGCCAGCAGACCCCTGATAGCGGGGGGTACAGATACGCAGTATTTT. Translating gives CASRPLIAGGTDTQYF.

The chain has TRBV6-1 and TRBJ1-2; D is perhaps TRBD1 (5 bases). Germline CDR1 is MNHNS and CDR2 is SASEGT. Trimming left V 8 bases short and J 5 bases short, with 15 bases between. The CDR3 has 13 residues. CDR3 loop: CASGRGGTYGYTF. The CDR3 nucleotides are TGTGCCAGCGGGCGTGGGGGGACTTATGGCTACACCTTC.

This clonotype was counted between two and nine times. The chain is built from TRBV6-1 and TRBJ2-1; tentative D call: TRBD1 (6 bases). The germline V gene has CDR1 MNHNS and CDR2 SASEGT. The CDR3 spans 15 residues. Trimming shortened V by 7 bases and J by 6 bases, and 19 bases separated the two germline ends. CDR3 sequence (DNA): TGTGCCAGCATTCAAGGTGGGGGCTATGGCAATGAGCAGTTCTTC. This codes for CASIQGGGYGNEQFF.

The chain uses TRBV5-1 and TRBJ1-4; the D is unclear. CDR3 length: 14 amino acids. The germline V gene has CDR1 SGHRS and CDR2 YFSETQ. Trimming pared 4 bases from V and 6 bases from J, leaving 13 bases between. CDR3 residues: CASSRPEADEKLFF. CDR3 nucleotides: TGCGCCAGCAGCCGGCCCGAAGCCGATGAAAAACTGTTTTTT.

In its sample, this clonotype was seen a few times. The CDR3 coding sequence is TGTGCCAGCAGCCGAGGACCACCGGTCTACAATGAGCAGTTCTTC. Translating gives CASSRGPPVYNEQFF. This sequence joins TRBV2 and TRBJ2-1, with D unresolved. CDR1 is SNHLY, CDR2 FYNNEI, per germline. The CDR3 is 15 residues long. Deletions cut 6 bases from V and 3 bases from J, with 15 bases between.